This T cell receptor beta chain was sequenced for a study of T cells after yellow fever vaccination. Whole-study findings and limits: Weaker, the secondary response peaked sooner, at day 5 versus 15. Once the booster was given, most primary-vaccination clones reappeared, at about 95% for CD4 and around 90% for CD8. Across the CD4 and CD8 compartments, a small share of clonotypes was present in both.

CDR1 SGHKS and CDR2 YYEKEE come from the germline V gene (reference sequence). The length of the CDR3 is 14 residues. TCRdb redid the calling of the 5' RACE reads with MiXCR, one entry per CDR3 protein. The sample has 400,000 to 650,000 distinct CDR3 sequences, about a fifth seen once; the top ten hold 16%. Points on this clonotype: The target antigen is unknown. An end of the junction does not agree with germline; a read error may underlie this.

The gene calls are TRBV5-5 and TRBJ2-1; D call uncertain. The clonotype comes from a young man who received the YFV17D yellow fever vaccine. Sample: PBMCs, taken about 21 days after the first yellow fever vaccination. The CDR3 DNA follows: TGTGCCATCAGCCCCGGGCGACGGCACAATGAGCAGTTCTTC. This encodes CAISPGRRHNEQFF.